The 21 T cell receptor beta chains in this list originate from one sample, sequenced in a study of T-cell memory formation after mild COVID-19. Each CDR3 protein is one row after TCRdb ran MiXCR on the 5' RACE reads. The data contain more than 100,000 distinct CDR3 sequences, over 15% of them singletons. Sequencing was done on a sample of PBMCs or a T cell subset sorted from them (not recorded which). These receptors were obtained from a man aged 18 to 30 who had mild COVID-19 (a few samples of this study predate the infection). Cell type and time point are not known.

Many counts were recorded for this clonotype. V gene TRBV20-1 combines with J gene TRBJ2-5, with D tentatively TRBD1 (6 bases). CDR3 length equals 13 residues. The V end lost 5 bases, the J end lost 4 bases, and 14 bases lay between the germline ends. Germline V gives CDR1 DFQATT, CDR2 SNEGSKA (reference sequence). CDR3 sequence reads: CSAVTGSLETQYF. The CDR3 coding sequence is TGCAGTGCTGTAACAGGGTCCCTAGAGACCCAGTACTTC.

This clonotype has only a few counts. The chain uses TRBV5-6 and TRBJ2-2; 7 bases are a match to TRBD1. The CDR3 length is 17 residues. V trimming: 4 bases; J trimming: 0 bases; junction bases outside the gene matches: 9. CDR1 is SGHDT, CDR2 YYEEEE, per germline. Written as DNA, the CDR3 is TGTGCCAGCAGCCCCAGGACAGGCTATCCGAACACCGGGGAGCTGTTTTTT. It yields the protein CASSPRTGYPNTGELFF.

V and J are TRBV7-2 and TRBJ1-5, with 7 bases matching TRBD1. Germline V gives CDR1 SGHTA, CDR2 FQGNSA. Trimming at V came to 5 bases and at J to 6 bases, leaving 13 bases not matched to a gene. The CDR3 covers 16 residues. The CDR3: CASSPVSGTVVQPQHF. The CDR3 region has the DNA TGTGCCAGCAGCCCAGTTTCCGGGACAGTCGTTCAGCCCCAGCATTTT.

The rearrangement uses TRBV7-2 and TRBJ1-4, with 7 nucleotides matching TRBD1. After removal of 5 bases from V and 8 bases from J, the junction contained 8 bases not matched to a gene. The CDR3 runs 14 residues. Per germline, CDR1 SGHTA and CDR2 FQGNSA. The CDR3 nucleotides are TGTGCCAGCAGCCCCGGGACAGCTTACGAAAAACTGTTTTTT. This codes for CASSPGTAYEKLFF.

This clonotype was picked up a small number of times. CDR3 protein: CASRESLGGDPFYEQYV. CDR3 DNA: TGTGCCAGCAGAGAATCTTTGGGAGGGGACCCTTTCTACGAGCAGTACGTC. This chain joins TRBV6-1 and TRBJ2-7; 7 bases agree with TRBD2. Germline V gene sequence: CDR1 MNHNS, CDR2 SASEGT. Unmatched junction bases numbered 17, after V lost 6 bases and J lost 3 bases. This CDR3 region has 17 residues.

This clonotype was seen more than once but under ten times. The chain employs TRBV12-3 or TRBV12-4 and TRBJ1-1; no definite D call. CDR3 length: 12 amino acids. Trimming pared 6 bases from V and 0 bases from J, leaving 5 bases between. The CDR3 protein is CASRAMNTEAFF. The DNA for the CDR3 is TGTGCCAGCAGGGCTATGAACACTGAAGCTTTCTTT.

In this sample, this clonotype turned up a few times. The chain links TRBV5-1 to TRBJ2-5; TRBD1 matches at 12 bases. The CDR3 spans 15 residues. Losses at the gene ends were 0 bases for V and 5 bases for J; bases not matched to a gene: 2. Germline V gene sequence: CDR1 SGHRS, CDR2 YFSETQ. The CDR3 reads CASSLAGTGGETQYF. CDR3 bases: TGCGCCAGCAGCTTGGCCGGGACAGGGGGCGAGACCCAGTACTTC.

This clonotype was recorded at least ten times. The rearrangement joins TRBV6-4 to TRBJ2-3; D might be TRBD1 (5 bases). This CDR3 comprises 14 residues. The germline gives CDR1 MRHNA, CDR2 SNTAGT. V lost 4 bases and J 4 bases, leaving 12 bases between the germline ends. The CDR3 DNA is TGTGCCAGCAGTGGACAGATAAATTCAGATACGCAGTATTTT. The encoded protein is CASSGQINSDTQYF.

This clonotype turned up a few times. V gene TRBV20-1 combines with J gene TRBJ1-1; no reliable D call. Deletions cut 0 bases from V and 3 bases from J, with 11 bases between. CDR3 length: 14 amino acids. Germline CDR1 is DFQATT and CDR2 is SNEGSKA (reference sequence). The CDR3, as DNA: TGCAGTGCTAGAGAGGCGGCAGCGTACACTGAAGCTTTCTTT. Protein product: CSAREAAAYTEAFF.

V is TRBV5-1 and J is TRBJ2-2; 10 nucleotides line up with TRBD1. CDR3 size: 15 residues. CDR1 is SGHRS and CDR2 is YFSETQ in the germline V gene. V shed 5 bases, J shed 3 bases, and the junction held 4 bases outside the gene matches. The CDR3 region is CASSSDRGYTGELFF. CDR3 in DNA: TGCGCCAGCAGTTCGGACAGGGGGTACACCGGGGAGCTGTTTTTT.

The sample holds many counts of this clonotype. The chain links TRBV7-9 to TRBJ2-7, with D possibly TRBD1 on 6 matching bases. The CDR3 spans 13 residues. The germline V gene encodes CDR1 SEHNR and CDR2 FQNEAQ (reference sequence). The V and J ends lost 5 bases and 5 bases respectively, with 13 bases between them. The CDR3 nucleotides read TGTGCCAGCAGCGAACATACAGGGAACGAGCAGTACGTC. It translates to CASSEHTGNEQYV.

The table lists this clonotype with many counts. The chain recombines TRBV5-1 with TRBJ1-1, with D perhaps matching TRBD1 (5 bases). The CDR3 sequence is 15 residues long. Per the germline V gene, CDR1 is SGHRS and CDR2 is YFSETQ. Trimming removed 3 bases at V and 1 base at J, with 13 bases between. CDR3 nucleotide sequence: TGCGCCAGCAGCTCCTCCGGGACGGAGAACACTGAAGCTTTCTTT. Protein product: CASSSSGTENTEAFF.

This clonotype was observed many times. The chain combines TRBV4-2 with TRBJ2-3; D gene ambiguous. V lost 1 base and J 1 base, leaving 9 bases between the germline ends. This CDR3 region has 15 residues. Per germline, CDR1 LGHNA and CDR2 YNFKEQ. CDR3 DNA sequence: TGTGCCAGCAGCCAAGGGAGTCGGGGCACAGATACGCAGTATTTT. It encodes CASSQGSRGTDTQYF.

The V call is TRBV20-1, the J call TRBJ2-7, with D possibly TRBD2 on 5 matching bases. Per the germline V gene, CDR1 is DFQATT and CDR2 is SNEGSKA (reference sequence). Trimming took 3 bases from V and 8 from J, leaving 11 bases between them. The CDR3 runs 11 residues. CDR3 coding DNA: TGCAGTGCTAGGCGAGCGGACCAGCAGTACTTC. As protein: CSARRADQQYF.

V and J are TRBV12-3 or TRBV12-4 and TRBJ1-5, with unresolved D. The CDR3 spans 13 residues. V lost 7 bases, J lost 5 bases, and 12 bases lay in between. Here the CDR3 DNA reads TGTGCCAGCACCCCGGGGAGGGATCAGCCCCAGCATTTT. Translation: CASTPGRDQPQHF.

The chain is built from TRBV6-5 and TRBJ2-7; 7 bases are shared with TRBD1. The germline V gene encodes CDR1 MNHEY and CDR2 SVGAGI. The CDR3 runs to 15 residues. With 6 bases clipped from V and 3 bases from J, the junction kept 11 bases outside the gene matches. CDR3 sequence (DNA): TGTGCCAGCAGCACCACCGGGACAGCTAACTACGAGCAGTACTTC. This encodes CASSTTGTANYEQYF.

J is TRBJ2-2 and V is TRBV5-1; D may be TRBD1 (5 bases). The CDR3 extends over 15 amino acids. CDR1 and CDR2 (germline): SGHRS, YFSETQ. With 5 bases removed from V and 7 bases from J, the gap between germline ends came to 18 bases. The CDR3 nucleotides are TGCGCCAGCAGGAACCTGAACCAGGGCAGCGGGGAGCTGTTTTTT. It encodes CASRNLNQGSGELFF.

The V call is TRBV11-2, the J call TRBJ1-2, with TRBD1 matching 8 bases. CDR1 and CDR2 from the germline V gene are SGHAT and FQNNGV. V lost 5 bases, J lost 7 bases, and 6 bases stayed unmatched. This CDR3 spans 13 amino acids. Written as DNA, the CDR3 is TGTGCCAGCAGCCAAGACAGGGGAGGTGGCTACACCTTC. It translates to CASSQDRGGGYTF.

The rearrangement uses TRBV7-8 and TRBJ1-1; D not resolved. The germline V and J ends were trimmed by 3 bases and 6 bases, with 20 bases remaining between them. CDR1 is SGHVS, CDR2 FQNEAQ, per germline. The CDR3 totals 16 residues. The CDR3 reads CASSFNLIVRAAEAFF. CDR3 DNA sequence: TGTGCCAGCAGCTTTAACTTGATTGTACGGGCTGCTGAAGCTTTCTTT.

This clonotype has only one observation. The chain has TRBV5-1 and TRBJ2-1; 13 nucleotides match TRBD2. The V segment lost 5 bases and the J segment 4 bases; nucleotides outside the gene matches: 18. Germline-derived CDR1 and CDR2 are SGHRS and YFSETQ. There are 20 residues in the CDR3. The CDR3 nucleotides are TGCGCCAGCAGAATGTTTGCCGGACTAGCGGGAGAAGCTTGGTACAATGAGCAGTTCTTC. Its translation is CASRMFAGLAGEAWYNEQFF.

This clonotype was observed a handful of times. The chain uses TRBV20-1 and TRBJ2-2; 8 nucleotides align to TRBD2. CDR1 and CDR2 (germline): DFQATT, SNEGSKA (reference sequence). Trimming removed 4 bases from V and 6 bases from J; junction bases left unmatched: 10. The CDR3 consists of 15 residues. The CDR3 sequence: CSATGGGVLAGELFF. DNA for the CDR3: TGCAGTGCTACCGGGGGGGGAGTACTCGCCGGGGAGCTGTTTTTT.